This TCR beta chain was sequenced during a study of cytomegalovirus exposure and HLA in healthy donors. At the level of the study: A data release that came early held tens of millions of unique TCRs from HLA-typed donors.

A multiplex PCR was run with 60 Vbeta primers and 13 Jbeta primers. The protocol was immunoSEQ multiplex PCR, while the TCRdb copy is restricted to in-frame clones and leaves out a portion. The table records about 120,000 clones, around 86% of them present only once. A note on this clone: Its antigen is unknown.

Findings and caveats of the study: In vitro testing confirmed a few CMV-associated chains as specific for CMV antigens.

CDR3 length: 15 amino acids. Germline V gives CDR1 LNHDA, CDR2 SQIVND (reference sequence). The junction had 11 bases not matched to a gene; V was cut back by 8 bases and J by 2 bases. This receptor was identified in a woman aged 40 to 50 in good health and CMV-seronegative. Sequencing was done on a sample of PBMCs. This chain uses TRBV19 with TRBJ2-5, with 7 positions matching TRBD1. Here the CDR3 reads CASASRGTEQETQYF. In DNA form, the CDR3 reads TGTGCCAGTGCGTCCCGTGGGACAGAACAAGAGACCCAGTACTTC.